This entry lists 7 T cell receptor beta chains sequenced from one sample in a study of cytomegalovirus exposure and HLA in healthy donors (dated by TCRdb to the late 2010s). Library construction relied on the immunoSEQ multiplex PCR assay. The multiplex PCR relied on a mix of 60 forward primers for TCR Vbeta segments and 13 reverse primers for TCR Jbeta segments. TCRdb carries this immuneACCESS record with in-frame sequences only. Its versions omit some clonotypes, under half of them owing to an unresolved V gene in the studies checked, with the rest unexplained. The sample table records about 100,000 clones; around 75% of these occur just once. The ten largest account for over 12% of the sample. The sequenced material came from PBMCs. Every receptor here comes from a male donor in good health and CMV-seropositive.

The CDR3 sequence is CASSGAGNYGYTF. DNA for the CDR3: TGTGCCAGCAGTGGAGCAGGGAACTATGGCTACACCTTC. The chain couples TRBV25-1 to TRBJ1-2; tentative D call: TRBD1 (5 bases). The CDR3 length is 13 residues. V was shortened by 4 bases and J by 2 bases, with 8 bases between the two germline ends. CDR1 MGHDK and CDR2 SYGVNS come from the germline V gene.

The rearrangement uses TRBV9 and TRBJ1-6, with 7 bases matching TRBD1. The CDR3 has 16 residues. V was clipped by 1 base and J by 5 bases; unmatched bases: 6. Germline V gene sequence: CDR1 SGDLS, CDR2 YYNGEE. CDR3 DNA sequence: TGTGCCAGCAGCGTAAGACAGGGAGGTAATAATTCACCCCTCCACTTT. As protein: CASSVRQGGNNSPLHF.

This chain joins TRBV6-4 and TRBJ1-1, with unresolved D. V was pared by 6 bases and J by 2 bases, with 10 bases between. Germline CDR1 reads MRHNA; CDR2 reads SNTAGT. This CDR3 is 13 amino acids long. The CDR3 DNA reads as TGTGCCAGCAGCCAAACAGTAAACACTGAAGCTTTCTTT. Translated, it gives CASSQTVNTEAFF.

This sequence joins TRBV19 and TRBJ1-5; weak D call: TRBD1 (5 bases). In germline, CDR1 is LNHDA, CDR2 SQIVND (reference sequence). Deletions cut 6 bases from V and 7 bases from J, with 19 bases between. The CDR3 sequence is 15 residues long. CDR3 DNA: TGTGCCAGTAGGGCGGGACCGGGGCCGGTGCAGCCCCAGCATTTT. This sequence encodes CASRAGPGPVQPQHF.

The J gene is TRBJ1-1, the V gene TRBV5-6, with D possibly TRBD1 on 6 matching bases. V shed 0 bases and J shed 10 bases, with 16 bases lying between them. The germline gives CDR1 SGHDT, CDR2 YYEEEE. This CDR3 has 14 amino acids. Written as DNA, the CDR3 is TGTGCCAGCAGCTTGGGCCAGTGGGGAGGGGGAGCTTTCTTT. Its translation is CASSLGQWGGGAFF.

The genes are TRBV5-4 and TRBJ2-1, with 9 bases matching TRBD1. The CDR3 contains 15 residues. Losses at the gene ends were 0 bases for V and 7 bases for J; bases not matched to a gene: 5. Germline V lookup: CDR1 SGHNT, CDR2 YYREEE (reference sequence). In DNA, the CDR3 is TGTGCCAGCAGCTTGGATGGGACAGGGATGAATGAGCAGTTCTTC. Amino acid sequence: CASSLDGTGMNEQFF.

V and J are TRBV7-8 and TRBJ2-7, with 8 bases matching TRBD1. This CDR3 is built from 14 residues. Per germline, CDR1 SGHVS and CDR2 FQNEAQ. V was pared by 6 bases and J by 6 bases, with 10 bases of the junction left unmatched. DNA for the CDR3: TGTGCCAGCAGATCAAACAGGGGGGATAGCGAGCAGTACTTC. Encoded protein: CASRSNRGDSEQYF.